In its sample, the clone carrying this T cell receptor beta chain was seen a few times. The antigen is unknown. The CDR3 is made up of 15 amino acids. Germline CDR1 SEHNR, CDR2 FQNEAQ (reference sequence). V was trimmed by 5 bases and J by 4 bases, leaving 14 bases between them. TCRdb re-analysed the 5' RACE reads in MiXCR, keeping a single row per CDR3 protein. The sample shows about 250,000 distinct CDR3 sequences, 11% to 15% of them seen only once. This entry belongs to a study of identical twins. Healthy Caucasian individuals made up all the donors. Regarding the study as a whole: Beta out-of-frame sequences showed weaker excess twin sharing. Fewer insertions marked abundant cord blood beta clonotypes; young adult naive trended weakly, memory not at all. Cross-sectional statistical analysis, not tracking of the same donors, underpinned the conclusions.

V usage is TRBV7-9 and J usage is TRBJ2-2; D tentatively fits TRBD1 or TRBD2 (5 bases each). The receptor was derived from a woman younger than 30 in good health. Sequenced sample: memory (CD45RO+) T cells sorted from blood. The CDR3 loop reads CASSPQLRGTGELFF. As DNA, the CDR3 is TGTGCCAGCAGCCCCCAGCTGAGGGGCACCGGGGAGCTGTTTTTT. The full variable domain, completed using reference TRBV7-9 and TRBJ2-2, is DTGVSQNPRHKITKRGQNVTFRCDPISEHNRLYWYRQTLGQGPEFLTYFQNEAQLEKSRLLSDRFSAERPKGSFSTLEIQRTEQGDSAMYLCASSPQLRGTGELFFGEGSRLTVL.